The clone carrying this TCR beta chain appeared many times. The antigen remains undetermined. Described time point: newly diagnosed GD, antithyroid drugs for less than 3 months. The TCR library was made from RNA that had been extracted from PBMCs in TRIzol. Per American Thyroid Association guidelines, Graves' disease was diagnosed. The source of the sample is a study of regulatory T cells in long-lasting Graves disease. Study-wide points: Persistent disease preferred TRBV28, TRBJ1-2 and TRBJ2-5.

Relying on iRepertoire HTBI primers and Arm-PCR of CDR3 regions, the team built TCR beta libraries. Original analysis: Identified across the samples were fewer than 70 TRBV segments and 14 TRBJ segments. One entry per CDR3 protein, called by TCRdb with MiXCR from the multiplex PCR reads. What appears here as the V and J calls and clone size reflects TCRdb's work, not the paper's. In the table there are around 400,000 distinct CDR3 sequences, 12% of which are singletons. The CDR3 covers 15 residues. With 0 bases removed from V and 2 bases from J, the gap between germline ends came to 11 bases. Germline V lookup: CDR1 SGDLS, CDR2 YYNGEE. Another study also made use of these data, one on T cells in Graves' hyperthyroidism and ophthalmopathy. That paper states: Exclusion of patients followed from uncontrolled infection, other autoimmune disease, pregnancy or lactation.

The TCR originated in a woman aged 18-35 years with Graves disease. Material: peripheral blood mononuclear cells (PBMCs), obtained at new diagnosis, from a patient treated with antithyroid drugs. The gene calls are TRBV9 and TRBJ1-1; D is unresolved. CDR3 sequence reads: CASSVVPTQNTEAFF. CDR3 nucleotides: TGTGCCAGCAGCGTAGTTCCCACACAAAACACTGAAGCTTTCTTT.